This T cell receptor beta chain is drawn from a study of cytomegalovirus exposure and HLA in healthy donors. The V gene end was trimmed by 4 bases and the J gene end by 5 bases; junction bases not matched to a gene: 3. Germline V gene sequence: CDR1 SGHRS, CDR2 YFSETQ. CDR3 length: 13 residues. This clone was detected once. PCR used 60 Vbeta primers and 13 Jbeta primers. Measured with immunoSEQ multiplex PCR; TCRdb has only the in-frame clones, and not every one. The sample has about 180,000 clones; 77% are singletons. The TCR sequence derives from a man between 18 and 29 years old in good health and CMV-seronegative. V and J are TRBV5-1 and TRBJ1-2, with TRBD1 matching 9 bases. Specimen: PBMCs. CDR3 sequence reads: CASSGGTGYGYTF. The DNA for the CDR3 is TGCGCCAGCAGCGGGGGGACAGGGTATGGCTACACCTTC.